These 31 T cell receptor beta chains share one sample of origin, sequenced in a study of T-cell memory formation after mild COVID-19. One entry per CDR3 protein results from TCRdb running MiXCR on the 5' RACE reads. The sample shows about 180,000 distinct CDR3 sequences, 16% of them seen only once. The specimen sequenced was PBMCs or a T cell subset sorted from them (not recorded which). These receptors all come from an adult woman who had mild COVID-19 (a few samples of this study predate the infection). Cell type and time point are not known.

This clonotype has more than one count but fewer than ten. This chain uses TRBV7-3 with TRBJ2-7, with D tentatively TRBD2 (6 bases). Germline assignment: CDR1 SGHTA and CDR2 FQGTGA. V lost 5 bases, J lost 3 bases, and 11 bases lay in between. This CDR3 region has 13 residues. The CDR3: CASSVNGGYEQYF. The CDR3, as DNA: TGTGCCAGCAGCGTTAACGGGGGCTACGAGCAGTACTTC.

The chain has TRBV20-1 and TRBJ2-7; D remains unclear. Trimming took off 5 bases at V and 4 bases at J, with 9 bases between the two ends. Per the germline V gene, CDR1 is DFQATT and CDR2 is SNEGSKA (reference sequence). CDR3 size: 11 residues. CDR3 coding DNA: TGCAGTGCTTATATAGTATACGAGCAGTACTTC. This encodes CSAYIVYEQYF.

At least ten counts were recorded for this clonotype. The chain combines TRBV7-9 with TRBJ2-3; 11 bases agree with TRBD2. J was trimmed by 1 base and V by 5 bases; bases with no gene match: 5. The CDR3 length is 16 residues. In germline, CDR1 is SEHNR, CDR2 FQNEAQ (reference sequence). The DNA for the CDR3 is TGTGCCAGCAGCCACGGGACTAGCGGACGCACAGATACGCAGTATTTT. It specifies CASSHGTSGRTDTQYF.

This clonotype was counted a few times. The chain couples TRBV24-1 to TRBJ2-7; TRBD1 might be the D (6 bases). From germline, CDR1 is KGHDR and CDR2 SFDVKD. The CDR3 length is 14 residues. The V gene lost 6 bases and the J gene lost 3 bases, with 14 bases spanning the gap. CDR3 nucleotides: TGTGCCACCAGTTTGGCAGGGGATTTCTACGAGCAGTACTTC. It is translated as CATSLAGDFYEQYF.

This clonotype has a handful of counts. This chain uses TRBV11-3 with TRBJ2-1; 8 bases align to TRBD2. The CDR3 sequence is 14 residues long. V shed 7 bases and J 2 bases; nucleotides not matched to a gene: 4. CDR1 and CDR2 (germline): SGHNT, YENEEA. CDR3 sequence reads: CASIGGRTYNEQFF. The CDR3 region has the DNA TGTGCCAGCATCGGCGGGAGGACCTACAATGAGCAGTTCTTC.

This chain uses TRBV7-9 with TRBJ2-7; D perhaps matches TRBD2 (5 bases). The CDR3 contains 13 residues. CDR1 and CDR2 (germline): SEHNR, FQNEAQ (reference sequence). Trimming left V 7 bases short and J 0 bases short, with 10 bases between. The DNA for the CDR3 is TGTGCCAGCACCTCCAGCGGCTCCTACGAGCAGTACTTC. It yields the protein CASTSSGSYEQYF.

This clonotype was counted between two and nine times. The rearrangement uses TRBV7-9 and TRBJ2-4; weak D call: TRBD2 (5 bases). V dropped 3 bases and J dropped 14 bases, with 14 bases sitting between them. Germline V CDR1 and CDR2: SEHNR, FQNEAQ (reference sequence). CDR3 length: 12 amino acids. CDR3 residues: CASSFTPGFKYF. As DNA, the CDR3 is TGTGCCAGCAGCTTTACCCCGGGATTTAAGTACTTC.

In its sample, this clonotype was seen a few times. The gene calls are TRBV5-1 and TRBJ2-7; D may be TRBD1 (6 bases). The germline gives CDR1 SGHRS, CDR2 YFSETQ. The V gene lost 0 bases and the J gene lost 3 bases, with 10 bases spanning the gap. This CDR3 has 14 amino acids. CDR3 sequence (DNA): TGCGCCAGCAGCTTGGGGACAGACTACTACGAGCAGTACTTC. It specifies CASSLGTDYYEQYF.

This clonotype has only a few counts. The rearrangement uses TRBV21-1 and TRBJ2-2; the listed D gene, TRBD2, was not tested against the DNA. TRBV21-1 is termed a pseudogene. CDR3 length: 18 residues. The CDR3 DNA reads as TGTGCCAGCAGCATACGGACTAGCGGGGTCCCAAAGGGCGGGGAGCTGTTTTTT. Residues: CASSIRTSGVPKGGELFF.

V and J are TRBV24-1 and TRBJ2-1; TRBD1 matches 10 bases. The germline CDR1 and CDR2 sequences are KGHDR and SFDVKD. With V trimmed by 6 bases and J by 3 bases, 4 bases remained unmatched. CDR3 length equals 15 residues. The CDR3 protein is CATSPGQGFYNEQFF. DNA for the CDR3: TGTGCCACCAGTCCGGGACAGGGGTTCTACAATGAGCAGTTCTTC.

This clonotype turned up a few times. CDR3 in amino acids: CASSLPGAYEQYF. CDR3 coding DNA: TGTGCCAGCAGTTTGCCAGGAGCCTACGAGCAGTACTTC. V gene TRBV27 combines with J gene TRBJ2-7, with D unclear. Germline V lookup: CDR1 MNHEY, CDR2 SMNVEV (reference sequence). Trimming stripped 3 bases from V and 2 bases from J, with 8 bases between. The CDR3 consists of 13 residues.

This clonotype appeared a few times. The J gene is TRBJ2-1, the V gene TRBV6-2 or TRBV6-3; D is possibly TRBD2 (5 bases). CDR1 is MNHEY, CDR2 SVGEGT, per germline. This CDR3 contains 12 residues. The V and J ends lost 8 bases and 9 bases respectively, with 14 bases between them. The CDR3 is CASSGRAGEQFF. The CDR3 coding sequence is TGTGCCAGCTCCGGTAGGGCGGGTGAGCAGTTCTTC.

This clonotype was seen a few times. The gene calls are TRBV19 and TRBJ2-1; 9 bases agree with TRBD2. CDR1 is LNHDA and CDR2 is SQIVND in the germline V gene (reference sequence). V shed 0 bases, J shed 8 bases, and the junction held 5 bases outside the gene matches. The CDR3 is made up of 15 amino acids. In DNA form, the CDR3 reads TGTGCCAGTAGTATAGAGGGCGGGAGGGCCGATGAGCAGTTCTTC. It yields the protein CASSIEGGRADEQFF.

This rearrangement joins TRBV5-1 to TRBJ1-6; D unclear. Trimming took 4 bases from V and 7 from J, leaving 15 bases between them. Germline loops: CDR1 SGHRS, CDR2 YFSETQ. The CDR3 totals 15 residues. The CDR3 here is CASSLMAGGNSPLHF. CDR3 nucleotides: TGCGCCAGCAGCCTCATGGCGGGCGGAAATTCACCCCTCCACTTT.

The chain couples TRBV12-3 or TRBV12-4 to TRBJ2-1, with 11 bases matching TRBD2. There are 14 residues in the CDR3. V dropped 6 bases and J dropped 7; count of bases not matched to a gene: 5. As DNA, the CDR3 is TGTGCCAGCAGGAGTAGCGGGAGGGCAAATGAGCAGTTCTTC. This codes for CASRSSGRANEQFF.

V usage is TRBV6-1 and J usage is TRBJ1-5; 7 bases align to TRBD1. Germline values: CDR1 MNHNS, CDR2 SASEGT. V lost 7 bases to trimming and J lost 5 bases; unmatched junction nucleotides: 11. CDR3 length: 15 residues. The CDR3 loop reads CASKTGILWDQPQHF. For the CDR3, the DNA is TGTGCCAGCAAGACAGGGATCCTTTGGGATCAGCCCCAGCATTTT.

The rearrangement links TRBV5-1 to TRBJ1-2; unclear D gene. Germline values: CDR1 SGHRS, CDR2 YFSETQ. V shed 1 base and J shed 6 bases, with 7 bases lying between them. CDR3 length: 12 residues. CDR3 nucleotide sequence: TGCGCCAGCAGCTTGTGGCCGGATGGCTACACCTTC. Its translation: CASSLWPDGYTF.

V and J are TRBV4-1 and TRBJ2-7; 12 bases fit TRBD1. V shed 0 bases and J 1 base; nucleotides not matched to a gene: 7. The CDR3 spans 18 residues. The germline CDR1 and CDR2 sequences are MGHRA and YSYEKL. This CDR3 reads CASSQDSWGQGASYEQYF. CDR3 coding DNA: TGCGCCAGCAGCCAAGATTCCTGGGGACAGGGGGCTTCCTACGAGCAGTACTTC.

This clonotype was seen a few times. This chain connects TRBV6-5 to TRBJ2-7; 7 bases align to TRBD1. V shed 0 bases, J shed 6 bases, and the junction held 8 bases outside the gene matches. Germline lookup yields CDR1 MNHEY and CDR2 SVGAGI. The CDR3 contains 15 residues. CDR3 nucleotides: TGTGCCAGCAGTTACTCGAGACAGGGATGGGCCGAGCAGTACTTC. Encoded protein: CASSYSRQGWAEQYF.

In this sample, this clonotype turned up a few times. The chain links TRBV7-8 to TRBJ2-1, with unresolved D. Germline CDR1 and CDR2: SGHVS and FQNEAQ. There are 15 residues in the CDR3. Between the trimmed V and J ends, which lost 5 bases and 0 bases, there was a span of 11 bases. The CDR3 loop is CASSPFRFSYNEQFF. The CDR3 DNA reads TGTGCCAGCAGCCCCTTCCGATTCTCCTACAATGAGCAGTTCTTC.

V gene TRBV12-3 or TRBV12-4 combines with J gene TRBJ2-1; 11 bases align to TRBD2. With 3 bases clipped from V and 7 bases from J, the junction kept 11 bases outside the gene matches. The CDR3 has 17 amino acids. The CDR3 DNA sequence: TGTGCCAGCAGTTTTCCTCTCACTAGCGGGAGAAGTAATGAGCAGTTCTTC. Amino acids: CASSFPLTSGRSNEQFF.

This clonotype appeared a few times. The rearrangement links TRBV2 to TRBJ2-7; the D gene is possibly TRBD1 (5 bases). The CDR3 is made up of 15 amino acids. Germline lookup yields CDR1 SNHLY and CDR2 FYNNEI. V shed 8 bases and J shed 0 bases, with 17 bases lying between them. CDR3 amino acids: CASGRRQLSSYEQYF. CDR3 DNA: TGTGCCAGCGGTCGTCGACAGTTAAGCTCCTACGAGCAGTACTTC.

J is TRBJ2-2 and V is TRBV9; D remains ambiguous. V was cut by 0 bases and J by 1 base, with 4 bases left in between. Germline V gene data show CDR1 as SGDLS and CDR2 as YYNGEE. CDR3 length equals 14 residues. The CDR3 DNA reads TGTGCCAGCAGCGTAGACGGGAACACCGGGGAGCTGTTTTTT. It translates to CASSVDGNTGELFF.

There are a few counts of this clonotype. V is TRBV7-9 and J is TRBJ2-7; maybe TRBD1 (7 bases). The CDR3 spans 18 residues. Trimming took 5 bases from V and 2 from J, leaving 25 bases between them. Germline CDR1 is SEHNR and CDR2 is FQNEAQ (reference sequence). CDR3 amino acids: CASSRGTERLSSTYEQYF. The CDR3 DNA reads TGTGCCAGCAGCCGGGGGACAGAAAGGCTCTCCTCCACCTACGAGCAGTACTTC.

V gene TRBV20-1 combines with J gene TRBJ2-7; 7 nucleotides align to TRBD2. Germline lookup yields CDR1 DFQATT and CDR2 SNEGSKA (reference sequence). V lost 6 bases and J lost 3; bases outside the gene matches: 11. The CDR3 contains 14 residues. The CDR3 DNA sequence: TGCAGTGCCACGACGTCTAGCGGCGACTACGAGCAGTACTTC. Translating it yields CSATTSSGDYEQYF.

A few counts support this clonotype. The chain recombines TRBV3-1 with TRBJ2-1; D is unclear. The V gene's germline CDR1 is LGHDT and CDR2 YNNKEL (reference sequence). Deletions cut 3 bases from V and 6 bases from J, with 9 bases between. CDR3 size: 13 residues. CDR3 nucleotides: TGTGCCAGCAGCCATCGGTGGATCAATGAGCAGTTCTTC. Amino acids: CASSHRWINEQFF.

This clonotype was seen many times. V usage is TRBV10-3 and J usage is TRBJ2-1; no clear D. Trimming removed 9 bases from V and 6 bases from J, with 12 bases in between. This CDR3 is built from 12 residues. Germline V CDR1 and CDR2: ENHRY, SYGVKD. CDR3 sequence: CAMRSSSNEQFF. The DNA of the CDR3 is TGTGCCATGAGGAGTAGTAGCAATGAGCAGTTCTTC.

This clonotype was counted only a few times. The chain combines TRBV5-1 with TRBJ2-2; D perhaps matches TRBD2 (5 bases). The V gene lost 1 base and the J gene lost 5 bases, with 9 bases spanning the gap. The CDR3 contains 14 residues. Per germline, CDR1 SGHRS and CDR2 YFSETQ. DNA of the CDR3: TGCGCCAGCAGCTTGCCTAGCAGGACCGGGGAGCTGTTTTTT. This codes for CASSLPSRTGELFF.

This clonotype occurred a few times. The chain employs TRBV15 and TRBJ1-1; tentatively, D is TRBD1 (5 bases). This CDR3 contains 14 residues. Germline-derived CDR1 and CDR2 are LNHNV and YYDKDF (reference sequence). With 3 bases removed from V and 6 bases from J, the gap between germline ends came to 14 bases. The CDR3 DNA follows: TGTGCCACCAGCAGGGATACAGGTTTTGCTGAAGCTTTCTTT. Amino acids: CATSRDTGFAEAFF.

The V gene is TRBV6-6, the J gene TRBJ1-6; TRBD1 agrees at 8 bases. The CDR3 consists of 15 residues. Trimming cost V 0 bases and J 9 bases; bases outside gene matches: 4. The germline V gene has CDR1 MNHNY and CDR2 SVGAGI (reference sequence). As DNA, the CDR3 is TGTGCCAGCAGTTACTCGCCAGGGGGCGGTTCACCCCTCCACTTT. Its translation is CASSYSPGGGSPLHF.

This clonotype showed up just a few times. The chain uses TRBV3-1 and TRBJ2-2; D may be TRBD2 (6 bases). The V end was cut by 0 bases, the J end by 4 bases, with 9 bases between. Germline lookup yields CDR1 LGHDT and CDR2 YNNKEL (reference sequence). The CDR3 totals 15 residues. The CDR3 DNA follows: TGTGCCAGCAGCCAAGAGGGACTGAGCACCGGGGAGCTGTTTTTT. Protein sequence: CASSQEGLSTGELFF.